This record covers a single T cell receptor beta chain. Profiling relied on immunoSEQ multiplex PCR, and the TCRdb table lists in-frame clones only, not all of them. In the table there are 45,000 to 60,000 clones, roughly nine tenths of which are singletons. The source of the sample is a study of technical replicates of blood from several donors. This CDR3 region has 14 residues. Trimming took 7 bases from V and 6 from J; bases not matched to a gene: 13. Germline V gene lookup returns CDR1 SGHRS and CDR2 YFSETQ. This TCR came from a human donor in good health. Some clones in this sample may be carry-over from other donors' samples. V gene TRBV5-1 combines with J gene TRBJ2-7, with 7 bases identical to TRBD2. The sample comprised PBMCs. CDR3 sequence: CASSGKHSGFEQYF. The CDR3 region has the DNA TGCGCCAGCTCGGGCAAACATAGCGGGTTCGAGCAGTACTTC. Using reference TRBV5-1 and TRBJ2-7 for the parts outside the CDR3, the full variable domain is KAGVTQTPRYLIKTRGQQVTLSCSPISGHRSVSWYQQTPGQGLQFLFEYFSETQRNKGNFPGRFSGRQFSNSRSEMNVSTLELGDSALYLCASSGKHSGFEQYFGPGTRLTVT.